The 21 T cell receptor beta chains reported below all come from one sample, sequenced in a study of CXCR3-negative and CXCR3-positive naive CD8 T cells. Overall study findings and caveats: CXCR3-positive naive cells had more hydrophobic TRB CDR3s than CXCR3-negative naive cells.

What these receptors recognize is not known. The method, 5' RACE with UMI labels, was used to prepare the TRB cDNA libraries. TCRdb re-called the 5' RACE reads and shows each CDR3 protein once, DNA omitted. The listing contains some 53,000 distinct CDR3 sequences. The sample taken for sequencing was naive CXCR3+ CD8+ T cells from blood. Subset: CD45RO-CCR7+CD27+CD95- naive CD8+ T cells expressing CXCR3 (TNR3+). These TCRs come from a human donor in good health. Some clones in this sample may be carry-over from other donors' samples.

The chain recombines TRBV10-3 with TRBJ2-7; TCRdb's D call, TRBD2, is unchecked because there is no DNA. There are 12 residues in the CDR3. Germline values: CDR1 ENHRY, CDR2 SYGVKD. The CDR3 region is CAISEIRAEQYF.

This chain uses TRBV29-1 with TRBJ2-1; the TCRdb call, TRBD1, lacks DNA for checking. CDR1 SQVTM and CDR2 ANQGSEA come from the germline V gene. The length of the CDR3 is 14 residues. The CDR3 loop reads CSVSDRGDYNEQLF.

The chain couples TRBV7-6 to TRBJ1-3; without DNA, the TCRdb call of TRBD1 cannot be checked. There are 15 residues in the CDR3. The germline CDR1 and CDR2 sequences are SGHVS and FNYEAQ. This CDR3 is CASSGRTGVRNTIYF.

The CDR3 here is CASSPKGQAEAFF. The V and J genes are TRBV7-9 and TRBJ1-1; the TCRdb call, TRBD1, lacks DNA for checking. Germline values: CDR1 SEHNR, CDR2 FQNEAQ (reference sequence). The CDR3 length is 13 residues.

The V call is TRBV18, the J call TRBJ2-7. The CDR3 length is 16 residues. Germline V CDR1 and CDR2: KGHSH, LQKENI. CDR3 sequence reads: CASSPPDRVTVDEQYF.

This chain links TRBV20-1 with TRBJ2-7; without DNA, the TCRdb call of TRBD2 cannot be checked. CDR1 is DFQATT, CDR2 SNEGSKA, per germline (reference sequence). The CDR3 runs 13 residues. CDR3 in amino acids: CSARSGGAYEQYF.

The CDR3 loop is CASSLRQGVYNEQFF. The chain joins TRBV7-6 to TRBJ2-1; TCRdb outputs TRBD1, but without DNA this stays unchecked. The CDR3 loop spans 15 amino acids. CDR1 and CDR2 (germline): SGHVS, FNYEAQ.

CDR3 sequence reads: CASRRAGGPYNEQFF. The rearrangement links TRBV6-5 to TRBJ2-1; TCRdb designates TRBD2, a call that cannot be tested without DNA. The CDR3 extends over 15 amino acids. Germline loops: CDR1 MNHEY, CDR2 SVGAGI.

The V gene is TRBV7-3, the J gene TRBJ1-1; absent DNA, TCRdb's TRBD1 call cannot be checked. CDR3 length: 15 amino acids. CDR1 is SGHTA and CDR2 is FQGTGA in the germline V gene. This CDR3 reads CASSWGDGLNTEAFF. The whole variable domain, remainder taken from reference TRBV7-3 and TRBJ1-1, is GAGVSQTPSNKVTEKGKYVELRCDPISGHTALYWYRQSLGQGPEFLIYFQGTGAADDSGLPNDRFFAVRPEGSVSTLKIQRTERGDSAVYLCASSWGDGLNTEAFFGQGTRLTVV.

The CDR3 is CASSLGTNTEAFF. The chain couples TRBV12-3 or TRBV12-4 to TRBJ1-1. The CDR3 consists of 13 residues.

This chain joins TRBV6-6 and TRBJ1-3; TCRdb calls TRBD1, which cannot be checked without DNA. This CDR3 has 16 amino acids. Germline CDR1 MNHNY, CDR2 SVGAGI (reference sequence). CDR3 loop: CASSYEDRVGGNTIYF.

J is TRBJ1-6 and V is TRBV20-1; the TRBD1 assignment by TCRdb is unverifiable without DNA. The CDR3 sequence is 14 residues long. CDR1 and CDR2 (germline): DFQATT, SNEGSKA (reference sequence). CDR3 loop: CSARGRGESSPLHF.

The rearrangement uses TRBV28 and TRBJ2-7; without DNA, the TCRdb call of TRBD1 cannot be checked. Germline loops: CDR1 MDHEN, CDR2 SYDVKM. The CDR3 runs 14 residues. The CDR3 loop reads CASSRGTGEYEQYF.

This chain uses TRBV12-3 or TRBV12-4 with TRBJ1-1. The CDR3 is 14 amino acids. The CDR3 protein is CASSLGATATEAFF.

The rearrangement links TRBV3-1 to TRBJ2-3; TCRdb's D call, TRBD2, is unchecked because there is no DNA. The germline V gene has CDR1 LGHDT and CDR2 YNNKEL (reference sequence). The CDR3 has 15 amino acids. CDR3 loop: CASSPGGGATDTQYF.

This chain links TRBV7-6 with TRBJ2-3; the D call from TCRdb, TRBD2, cannot be confirmed without DNA. This CDR3 comprises 16 residues. Germline CDR1 and CDR2: SGHVS and FNYEAQ. CDR3: CASSSGLAGVADTQYF.

The chain joins TRBV5-5 to TRBJ1-1; the TCRdb D gene call, TRBD1, has no DNA to confirm it. The germline V gene has CDR1 SGHKS and CDR2 YYEKEE (reference sequence). CDR3 length: 14 residues. This CDR3 reads CASSLTGGNTEAFF.

The V call is TRBV6-4, the J call TRBJ2-1. Germline CDR1 reads MRHNA; CDR2 reads SNTAGT. The CDR3 is 12 amino acids. CDR3 loop: CASSDSGKKQFF.

The J gene is TRBJ2-2, the V gene TRBV29-1. CDR3 length: 11 residues. The germline V gene encodes CDR1 SQVTM and CDR2 ANQGSEA. CDR3 in amino acids: CSVEGNGELFF.

The chain is built from TRBV27 and TRBJ2-7. There are 13 residues in the CDR3. The V gene's germline CDR1 is MNHEY and CDR2 SMNVEV (reference sequence). CDR3 protein: CASSFYDSYEQYF.

CDR3 residues: CASSYSGQNTGELFF. The V gene is TRBV6-5, the J gene TRBJ2-2; lacking DNA, the TRBD1 call made by TCRdb goes unchecked. CDR3 length: 15 amino acids. Germline assignment: CDR1 MNHEY and CDR2 SVGAGI.